This TCR beta chain was sequenced in a study of Ad26.COV2.S vaccination and SARS-CoV-2 variants. Sequencing was performed with immunoSEQ multiplex PCR; in TCRdb, only in-frame clones are kept and a portion is missing. The sample lists about 140,000 clones, 86% occurring once. The origin of this receptor is a human donor who had recovered from COVID-19. Sequencing was performed on peripheral blood, taken after recovery from COVID-19.

CDR3 coding DNA: TGTGCCAGTAAGGGGCAGGGCGGACAGCCCCAGCATTTT. Translation: CASKGQGGQPQHF. The chain has TRBV19 and TRBJ1-5, with D possibly being TRBD1 (5 bases). V was shortened by 7 bases and J by 7 bases, with 14 bases between the two germline ends. The CDR3 is 13 amino acids. The V gene's germline CDR1 is LNHDA and CDR2 SQIVND (reference sequence).